Here is one T cell receptor (beta chain) with its context. Its specificity is unknown. J gave up 1 base and V 2 bases, and 5 bases lay outside the gene matches. The length of the CDR3 is 17 residues. CDR1 SEHNR and CDR2 FQNEAQ come from the germline V gene (reference sequence). This sample is drawn from a study of cytomegalovirus exposure and HLA in healthy donors. Researchers ran the PCR with 60 Vbeta and 13 Jbeta primers. TCRdb's table, derived via immunoSEQ multiplex PCR, lists solely in-frame clones and lacks some. Seen here are about 120,000 clones, approximately 80% observed once, and the top ten hold 3.5% to 5%. Study-level results: For most TCR beta V segments, an earlier analysis put the productive rate at about 90% or about 30% of the time. Three chains linked to CMV were shown in vitro to be specific for CMV antigens. Highly shared variants forming one cluster were likely a sequencing artifact.

This receptor was taken from a man aged 25 to 45 in good health and CMV-seropositive. The chain couples TRBV7-9 to TRBJ2-6; 7 positions match TRBD1. Sequenced input: PBMCs. This CDR3 reads CASSLSWDRSGANVLTF. CDR3 DNA: TGTGCCAGCAGCTTATCATGGGACAGATCTGGGGCCAACGTCCTGACTTTC.